This T cell receptor beta chain was sequenced during a study of regulatory T cells in long-lasting Graves disease. Regarding the study as a whole: Persistent disease was associated with favored TRBV28 usage and with favored use of TRBJ1-2 and TRBJ2-5.

This clonotype was recorded at least ten times. Its matching antigen is unknown. Time point denoted: newly diagnosed GD, antithyroid drugs for less than 3 months. The TCR library used RNA extracted from PBMCs. Staff drew around 10 milliliters of peripheral blood into EDTA tubes. J lost 1 base, V lost 4 bases, and 2 bases had no gene match. The CDR3 totals 15 residues. CDR1 MNHNS and CDR2 SASEGT come from the germline V gene. Arm-PCR of CDR3 regions and iRepertoire HTBI primers were used to build TCR beta libraries. In TCRdb, the multiplex PCR reads were re-called with MiXCR into one record per CDR3 protein. The sample lists 200,000 to 250,000 distinct CDR3 sequences; roughly 18% were seen once. These sequences were also reported in another study, on T cells in Graves' hyperthyroidism and ophthalmopathy. From that study: Pregnant or lactating patients were excluded, as were those with uncontrolled infection or other autoimmune disease.

The input for sequencing was peripheral blood mononuclear cells (PBMCs), taken at new diagnosis, from a patient treated with antithyroid drugs. The chain joins TRBV6-1 to TRBJ2-7; 12 nucleotides line up with TRBD2. The clonotype was recovered from a woman aged 25 to 45 with Graves disease. Here the CDR3 DNA reads TGTGCCAGCAGTGCTACTAGCGGGAGGTCCTACGAGCAGTACTTC. It yields the protein CASSATSGRSYEQYF.